Shown below are 15 T cell receptor beta chains from a single sample sequenced in a study of T cell responses to AZD1222 COVID-19 vaccine. Some clones are missing from TCRdb's copy, which holds only in-frame ones; the method was immunoSEQ multiplex PCR. The sample holds about 270,000 clones; 85% to 95% are singletons and the top ten take 0.55%. This sample comprised peripheral blood, obtained 28 days after the second AZD1222 dose. The receptors were sampled from an adult who received the AZD1222 COVID-19 vaccine.

The chain uses TRBV6-2 or TRBV6-3 and TRBJ2-5; 9 bases line up with TRBD1. Germline V gene sequence: CDR1 MNHEY, CDR2 SVGEGT. J lost 2 bases, V lost 1 base, and 5 bases had no gene match. The CDR3 runs to 16 residues. The CDR3, as DNA: TGTGCCAGCAGTTACTTACCGGGACAGGGACAAGAGACCCAGTACTTC. Protein sequence: CASSYLPGQGQETQYF.

V and J are TRBV29-1 and TRBJ1-2; no clear D gene. CDR1 and CDR2 from the germline V gene are SQVTM and ANQGSEA. The V end lost 8 bases, the J end lost 5 bases, and 12 bases lay between the germline ends. There are 11 residues in the CDR3. The CDR3 reads CSSGSDYGYTF. The CDR3 coding sequence is TGCAGCTCGGGGTCAGATTATGGCTACACCTTC.

This rearrangement joins TRBV3-1 (or the pseudogene TRBV3-2) to TRBJ1-5; 7 bases agree with TRBD1. CDR1 LGHDT and CDR2 YNNKEL come from the germline V gene (reference sequence). Trimming at V came to 2 bases and at J to 5 bases, leaving 3 bases not matched to a gene. This CDR3 comprises 14 residues. DNA for the CDR3: TGTGCCAGCAGCCAACTAGGGGGCGATCAGCCCCAGCATTTT. The encoded protein is CASSQLGGDQPQHF.

V gene TRBV4-1 combines with J gene TRBJ1-1; D is unresolved. Germline CDR1 and CDR2: MGHRA and YSYEKL. V lost 1 base and J lost 0, with 6 bases in between. The CDR3 loop spans 14 amino acids. CDR3 region: CASSQVGMNTEAFF. In DNA form, the CDR3 reads TGCGCCAGCAGCCAAGTCGGGATGAACACTGAAGCTTTCTTT.

V is TRBV15 and J is TRBJ1-4; possible D gene TRBD1, 6 bases. The CDR3 loop spans 15 amino acids. The V end lost 0 bases, the J end lost 7 bases, and 12 bases lay between the germline ends. Germline V lookup: CDR1 LNHNV, CDR2 YYDKDF (reference sequence). The CDR3 nucleotides read TGTGCCACCAGCAGAGATCGGGGGGCTGGTGAAAAACTGTTTTTT. Translation gives CATSRDRGAGEKLFF.

V and J are TRBV28 and TRBJ1-1; D is undetermined. The CDR3 is made up of 15 amino acids. CDR1 and CDR2 from the germline V gene are MDHEN and SYDVKM. The V end lost 4 bases, the J end lost 0 bases, and 12 bases lay between the germline ends. The CDR3 nucleotides are TGTGCCAGCAGTTCGGTACACCTTATGAACACTGAAGCTTTCTTT. Amino acids: CASSSVHLMNTEAFF.

This rearrangement joins TRBV19 to TRBJ2-7; 10 bases map to TRBD1. V was clipped by 4 bases and J by 7 bases; unmatched bases: 7. CDR3 length equals 14 residues. CDR1 and CDR2 (germline): LNHDA, SQIVND (reference sequence). The CDR3 sequence is CASSKDRGAWEQYF. In nucleotides, the CDR3 is TGTGCCAGTAGTAAGGACAGGGGGGCATGGGAGCAGTACTTC.

The chain recombines TRBV20-1 with TRBJ2-1, with TRBD2 as a possible D gene (5 bases). CDR3 length equals 11 residues. Germline-derived CDR1 and CDR2 are DFQATT and SNEGSKA (reference sequence). Trimming shortened V by 6 bases and J by 9 bases, and 12 bases separated the two germline ends. The CDR3 DNA reads TGCAGTGCGGCGCGGGTCGTTGAGCAGTTCTTC. It yields the protein CSAARVVEQFF.

Comment on this clone: This CDR3 is also generated by other DNA sequences in the sample. The chain combines TRBV30 with TRBJ2-7; D is uncertain. V shed 1 base and J shed 2 bases, with 3 bases lying between them. Germline assignment: CDR1 GTSNPN and CDR2 SVGIG (reference sequence). This CDR3 spans 11 amino acids. CDR3 loop: CAWSGAYEQYF. CDR3 in DNA: TGTGCCTGGAGTGGGGCCTACGAGCAGTACTTC.

V and J are TRBV5-6 and TRBJ1-1; no reliable D call. Between the trimmed V and J ends, which lost 1 base and 1 base, there was a span of 2 bases. This CDR3 has 12 residues. Germline CDR1 is SGHDT and CDR2 is YYEEEE. The CDR3 is CASSLRNTEAFF. CDR3 bases: TGTGCCAGCAGCTTGAGGAACACTGAAGCTTTCTTT.

V usage is TRBV28 and J usage is TRBJ1-5; D perhaps matches TRBD1 (6 bases). V shed 6 bases and J shed 7 bases, with 16 bases lying between them. Germline-derived CDR1 and CDR2 are MDHEN and SYDVKM. The CDR3 covers 14 residues. The CDR3 DNA reads TGTGCCAGCAGAGGGGGAATAAGTAACCAGCCCCAGCATTTT. As protein: CASRGGISNQPQHF.

The gene calls are TRBV2 and TRBJ2-7; possibly TRBD1 for D (6 bases). The CDR3 is made up of 13 amino acids. The germline V gene has CDR1 SNHLY and CDR2 FYNNEI. Trimming took 6 bases from V and 9 from J, leaving 18 bases between them. The CDR3 DNA sequence: TGTGCCAGCAGGACCACAGGGTATTGGTGGCAGTACTTC. This translates into CASRTTGYWWQYF. The entire variable domain, with the rest obtained from reference TRBV2 and TRBJ2-7, is as follows: EPEVTQTPSHQVTQMGQEVILRCVPISNHLYFYWYRQILGQKVEFLVSFYNNEISEKSEIFDDQFSVERPDGSNFTLKIRSTKLEDSAMYFCASRTTGYWWQYFGPGTRLTVT.

The rearrangement joins TRBV29-1 to TRBJ1-3; D possibly corresponds to TRBD1 (6 bases). Germline CDR1 reads SQVTM; CDR2 reads ANQGSEA. With 6 bases removed from V and 0 bases from J, the gap between germline ends came to 12 bases. The CDR3 covers 14 residues. The CDR3 DNA reads TGCAGCGTCCTTACAGGGAGCTCTGGAAACACCATATATTTT. Its protein product is CSVLTGSSGNTIYF.

This clone has only one observation. The J gene is TRBJ2-6, the V gene TRBV28; no definite D call. This CDR3 is built from 15 residues. Germline CDR1 and CDR2: MDHEN and SYDVKM. V was trimmed by 5 bases and J by 0 bases, leaving 8 bases between them. CDR3 DNA sequence: TGTGCCAGCAGTCCCTCGCTCTCTGGGGCCAACGTCCTGACTTTC. This translates into CASSPSLSGANVLTF.

The rearrangement joins TRBV3-1 (or the pseudogene TRBV3-2) to TRBJ2-3; TRBD2 matches 7 bases. The CDR3 length is 14 residues. After removal of 3 bases from V and 6 bases from J, the junction contained 6 bases not matched to a gene. Germline values: CDR1 LGHDT, CDR2 YNNKEL (reference sequence). The CDR3 here is CASSQGAGVDTQYF. The CDR3 region has the DNA TGTGCCAGCAGCCAGGGCGCGGGAGTTGATACGCAGTATTTT.